One and the same sample provided the 24 T cell receptor beta chains below, sequenced in a study of T cells in localized non-small cell lung cancer. TCRdb keeps only in-frame clones here, not all; method: immunoSEQ multiplex PCR. The table lists over 40,000 clones, about 88% of them singletons, with roughly 7.7% in the top ten. Sequenced here: peripheral blood, sampled before any cancer treatment. These receptors all stem from a woman aged 18-55 years with stage III lung adenocarcinoma.

This chain connects TRBV27 to TRBJ2-7; D call uncertain. Trimming took 8 bases from V and 0 from J, leaving 14 bases between them. The CDR3 extends over 14 amino acids. Germline values: CDR1 MNHEY, CDR2 SMNVEV (reference sequence). The DNA for the CDR3 is TGTGCCAGCGGCTGGAGACCGGGCTCCTACGAGCAGTACTTC. It codes for CASGWRPGSYEQYF.

The J gene is TRBJ2-7, the V gene TRBV9, with D tentatively TRBD2 (6 bases). Trimming took 0 bases from V and 6 from J, leaving 16 bases between them. The CDR3 extends over 15 amino acids. Germline V gene sequence: CDR1 SGDLS, CDR2 YYNGEE. In DNA form, the CDR3 reads TGTGCCAGCAGCGTAGCTGAGCGGGCGGTAGGCGAGCAGTACTTC. Encoded protein: CASSVAERAVGEQYF.

The chain is built from TRBV10-1 and TRBJ2-5; 7 bases are shared with TRBD1. Trimming removed 0 bases from V and 13 bases from J; junction bases left unmatched: 14. The CDR3 has 15 amino acids. The germline V gene encodes CDR1 WNHNN and CDR2 SYGVQD (reference sequence). CDR3 in amino acids: CASSESCFRGTRTYF. The CDR3 bases are TGCGCCAGCAGTGAGTCATGTTTCAGGGGGACACGCACGTACTTC.

The rearrangement joins TRBV27 to TRBJ2-5, with a possible D match to TRBD1 (5 bases). Trimming removed 5 bases at V and 1 base at J, with 17 bases between. There are 16 residues in the CDR3. The V gene's germline CDR1 is MNHEY and CDR2 SMNVEV (reference sequence). This CDR3 reads CASSKGLRSGQETQYF. The DNA of the CDR3 is TGTGCCAGCAGTAAGGGGCTCAGGTCGGGCCAAGAGACCCAGTACTTC.

V is TRBV5-1 and J is TRBJ2-1; 7 bases are a match to TRBD1. The CDR3 length is 14 residues. The germline V gene has CDR1 SGHRS and CDR2 YFSETQ. V trimming: 3 bases; J trimming: 5 bases; junction bases outside the gene matches: 5. The CDR3 DNA sequence: TGCGCCAGCAGCTCGCTGGGACAGAACAATGAGCAGTTCTTC. This encodes CASSSLGQNNEQFF.

The V and J genes are TRBV15 and TRBJ1-3; perhaps TRBD1 as D (6 bases). The ends were cut back, 0 bases at V and 4 bases at J, with 13 bases in the middle. The germline gives CDR1 LNHNV, CDR2 YYDKDF (reference sequence). There are 16 residues in the CDR3. DNA for the CDR3: TGTGCCACCAGCAGAGATCGGGGGGCCCTGGGAAACACCATATATTTT. Its translation: CATSRDRGALGNTIYF.

The chain has TRBV7-3 and TRBJ1-2; TRBD1 matches 9 bases. The CDR3 loop spans 13 amino acids. J lost 8 bases, V lost 7 bases, and 8 bases had no gene match. The germline V gene encodes CDR1 SGHTA and CDR2 FQGTGA. The CDR3 here is CASTLRDRAGYTF. As DNA, the CDR3 is TGTGCCAGCACCCTCCGGGACAGGGCCGGCTACACCTTC.

The rearrangement links TRBV19 to TRBJ1-1, with 8 bases identical to TRBD1. CDR1 is LNHDA and CDR2 is SQIVND in the germline V gene (reference sequence). This CDR3 is 17 amino acids long. The V gene end was trimmed by 5 bases and the J gene end by 6 bases; junction bases not matched to a gene: 17. The CDR3 region has the DNA TGTGCCAGTAGTCGAACGAAGACAGGGGCGGTTCTCGCTGAAGCTTTCTTT. Protein: CASSRTKTGAVLAEAFF.

The CDR3 loop reads CASSPRSGTGADNEQFF. Written as DNA, the CDR3 is TGTGCCAGCAGCCCTCGTTCCGGGACAGGGGCCGACAATGAGCAGTTCTTC. The genes are TRBV9 and TRBJ2-1; TRBD1 matches at 10 bases. The CDR3 covers 17 residues. In germline, CDR1 is SGDLS, CDR2 YYNGEE. V was clipped by 4 bases and J by 5 bases; unmatched bases: 12. The entire variable domain, with the rest obtained from reference TRBV9 and TRBJ2-1, is as follows: DSGVTQTPKHLITATGQRVTLRCSPRSGDLSVYWYQQSLDQGLQFLIQYYNGEERAKGNILERFSAQQFPDLHSELNLSSLELGDSALYFCASSPRSGTGADNEQFFGPGTRLTVL.

The chain uses TRBV5-1 and TRBJ1-1, with D perhaps TRBD1 (5 bases). Trimming cost V 4 bases and J 1 base, with 17 bases left between them. Germline values: CDR1 SGHRS, CDR2 YFSETQ. CDR3 size: 16 residues. The CDR3 sequence is CASSQGPPRPNTEAFF. The CDR3 nucleotides read TGCGCCAGCAGCCAGGGACCTCCCAGGCCGAACACTGAAGCTTTCTTT.

The V call is TRBV4-1, the J call TRBJ2-1; D call uncertain. Per germline, CDR1 MGHRA and CDR2 YSYEKL. This CDR3 region has 15 residues. V lost 1 base, J lost 0 bases, and 7 bases lay in between. CDR3 sequence reads: CASSQVPGSYNEQFF. Here the CDR3 DNA reads TGCGCCAGCAGCCAAGTCCCGGGCTCCTACAATGAGCAGTTCTTC.

The V call is TRBV4-1, the J call TRBJ2-5; 9 nucleotides align to TRBD2. This CDR3 has 15 residues. Germline V gene lookup returns CDR1 MGHRA and CDR2 YSYEKL. Trimming at V came to 3 bases and at J to 5 bases, leaving 7 bases not matched to a gene. CDR3 sequence reads: CASSHSGGGGETQYF. In nucleotides, the CDR3 is TGCGCCAGCAGCCATAGCGGGGGAGGGGGGGAGACCCAGTACTTC.

V usage is TRBV2 and J usage is TRBJ1-4, with D possibly matching TRBD1 (6 bases). V lost 7 bases and J lost 4, with 16 bases in between. Germline values: CDR1 SNHLY, CDR2 FYNNEI. The CDR3 extends over 15 amino acids. The CDR3 region is CASTKGGGNNEKLFF. DNA for the CDR3: TGTGCCAGCACCAAGGGGGGGGGTAATAATGAAAAACTGTTTTTT.

This clone showed up just a few times. The chain combines TRBV25-1 with TRBJ2-7; 9 nucleotides agree with TRBD1. V shed 6 bases and J 0 bases; nucleotides not matched to a gene: 3. The CDR3 runs 14 residues. The germline V gene encodes CDR1 MGHDK and CDR2 SYGVNS. The CDR3: CASRPTGGSYEQYF. CDR3 nucleotide sequence: TGTGCCAGCAGACCGACAGGGGGCTCCTACGAGCAGTACTTC.

V usage is TRBV29-1 and J usage is TRBJ1-1, with D possibly TRBD1 on 6 matching bases. CDR3 length: 11 residues. Germline CDR1 and CDR2: SQVTM and ANQGSEA. Trimming removed 7 bases at V and 5 bases at J, with 11 bases between. In DNA form, the CDR3 reads TGCAGCGACCTCAGGGGAACTGAAGCTTTCTTT. Amino acids: CSDLRGTEAFF. The entire variable domain, with the rest obtained from reference TRBV29-1 and TRBJ1-1, is as follows: SAVISQKPSRDICQRGTSLTIQCQVDSQVTMMFWYRQQPGQSLTLIATANQGSEATYESGFVIDKFPISRPNLTFSTLTVSNMSPEDSSIYLCSDLRGTEAFFGQGTRLTVV.

The J gene is TRBJ2-5, the V gene TRBV5-4; unclear D gene. The CDR3 runs 14 residues. The V end lost 3 bases, the J end lost 4 bases, and 13 bases lay between the germline ends. The V gene's germline CDR1 is SGHNT and CDR2 YYREEE (reference sequence). The CDR3 region has the DNA TGTGCCAGCAGCTCCGGCGGCGTAGGAGAGACCCAGTACTTC. This gives the protein CASSSGGVGETQYF.

The rearrangement joins TRBV4-2 to TRBJ1-4, with 7 nucleotides matching TRBD1. The CDR3 covers 16 residues. Trimming at V came to 0 bases and at J to 5 bases, leaving 6 bases not matched to a gene. Germline V gene sequence: CDR1 LGHNA, CDR2 YNFKEQ. CDR3 nucleotides: TGTGCCAGCAGCCAAGATCGGACAGGCGGAAATGAAAAACTGTTTTTT. Translating gives CASSQDRTGGNEKLFF.

The chain carries TRBV4-1 and TRBJ2-7; D uncertain. The CDR3 contains 16 residues. The germline V gene encodes CDR1 MGHRA and CDR2 YSYEKL. Trimming removed 0 bases from V and 0 bases from J, with 12 bases in between. DNA for the CDR3: TGCGCCAGCAGCCAAGAGCCCCCGCCGGGCTCCTACGAGCAGTACTTC. As protein: CASSQEPPPGSYEQYF.

Only a few counts were recorded for this clone. The gene calls are TRBV2 and TRBJ1-1; D is ambiguous. Germline V gene data show CDR1 as SNHLY and CDR2 as FYNNEI. The V and J ends lost 6 bases and 4 bases respectively, with 12 bases between them. CDR3 size: 13 residues. CDR3 nucleotides: TGTGCCAGCAGAAATAGGGTCTTCACTGAAGCTTTCTTT. Translating it yields CASRNRVFTEAFF.

This clone was seen once. The chain uses TRBV5-6 and TRBJ2-5, with D perhaps TRBD1 or TRBD2 (5 bases each). This CDR3 has 13 amino acids. Deletions cut 3 bases from V and 1 base from J, with 7 bases between. Germline loops: CDR1 SGHDT, CDR2 YYEEEE. CDR3 nucleotide sequence: TGTGCCAGCAGCTGGGGGAGCCAAGAGACCCAGTACTTC. Translation gives CASSWGSQETQYF.

The rearrangement links TRBV6-1 to TRBJ1-2; D not certain. The germline V gene has CDR1 MNHNS and CDR2 SASEGT. CDR3 size: 14 residues. The V and J ends lost 0 bases and 4 bases respectively, with 9 bases between them. CDR3 region: CASSEAEGAYGYTF. CDR3 sequence (DNA): TGTGCCAGCAGTGAAGCGGAAGGTGCCTATGGCTACACCTTC.

This chain connects TRBV19 to TRBJ2-2; TRBD1 matches at 7 bases. Germline V gene lookup returns CDR1 LNHDA and CDR2 SQIVND (reference sequence). The trim removed 7 bases at V and 1 base at J, leaving 3 bases unmatched. The CDR3 length is 14 residues. CDR3 sequence reads: CASIRTGNTGELFF. In DNA form, the CDR3 reads TGTGCCAGTATAAGGACAGGGAACACCGGGGAGCTGTTTTTT. The variable domain in full, with the rest retrieved from reference TRBV19 and TRBJ2-2, is DGGITQSPKYLFRKEGQNVTLSCEQNLNHDAMYWYRQDPGQGLRLIYYSQIVNDFQKGDIAEGYSVSREKKESFPLTVTSAQKNPTAFYLCASIRTGNTGELFFGEGSRLTVL.

The chain has TRBV20-1 and TRBJ1-1, with 10 bases that match TRBD1. V lost 5 bases, J lost 10 bases, and 4 bases stayed unmatched. The CDR3 totals 11 residues. Germline V gene data show CDR1 as DFQATT and CDR2 as SNEGSKA (reference sequence). CDR3 amino acids: CSAPRTGGAFF. Here the CDR3 DNA reads TGCAGTGCTCCTCGGACAGGGGGAGCTTTCTTT.

This chain connects TRBV19 to TRBJ2-5; 10 bases fit TRBD1. The germline V gene has CDR1 LNHDA and CDR2 SQIVND (reference sequence). V trimming: 3 bases; J trimming: 2 bases; junction bases outside the gene matches: 6. This CDR3 region has 16 residues. In DNA form, the CDR3 reads TGTGCCAGTAGTATCACCGGGACAGGGGATCAAGAGACCCAGTACTTC. Amino acid sequence: CASSITGTGDQETQYF.